This T cell receptor beta chain was captured in a study of technical replicates of blood from a handful of donors. Trimming took off 1 base at V and 6 bases at J, with 12 bases between the two ends. The CDR3 has 13 residues. Germline V CDR1 and CDR2: GTSNPN, SVGIG (reference sequence). Method: immunoSEQ multiplex PCR; TCRdb's copy keeps in-frame clones and lacks some. The sample consists of 75,000 to 90,000 clones, 93% of them appearing once. This rearrangement joins TRBV30 to TRBJ1-2, with D unresolved. The specimen was T cells isolated from PBMCs. The origin of this receptor is a human donor in good health. The CDR3 reads CAWSAAGWNGYTF. In nucleotides, the CDR3 is TGTGCCTGGAGTGCGGCGGGGTGGAATGGCTACACCTTC.